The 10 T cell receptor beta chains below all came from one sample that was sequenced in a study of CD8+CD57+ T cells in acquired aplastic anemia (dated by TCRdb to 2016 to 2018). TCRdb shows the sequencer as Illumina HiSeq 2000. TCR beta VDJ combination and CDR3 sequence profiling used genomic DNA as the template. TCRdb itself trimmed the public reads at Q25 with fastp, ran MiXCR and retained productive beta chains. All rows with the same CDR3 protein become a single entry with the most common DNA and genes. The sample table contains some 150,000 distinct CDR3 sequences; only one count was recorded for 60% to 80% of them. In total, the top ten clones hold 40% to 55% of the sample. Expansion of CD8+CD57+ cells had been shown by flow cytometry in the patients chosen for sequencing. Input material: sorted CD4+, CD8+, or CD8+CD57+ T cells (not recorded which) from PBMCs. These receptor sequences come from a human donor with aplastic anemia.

The CDR3 DNA is TGTGCCAGCACCGAGGGGGCAGGCCTATACTTC. Protein product: CASTEGAGLYF. The chain has TRBV2 and TRBJ2-5, with 7 bases aligning to TRBD1. This CDR3 comprises 11 residues. Trimming at V came to 7 bases and at J to 14 bases, leaving 10 bases not matched to a gene. Per germline, CDR1 SNHLY and CDR2 FYNNEI.

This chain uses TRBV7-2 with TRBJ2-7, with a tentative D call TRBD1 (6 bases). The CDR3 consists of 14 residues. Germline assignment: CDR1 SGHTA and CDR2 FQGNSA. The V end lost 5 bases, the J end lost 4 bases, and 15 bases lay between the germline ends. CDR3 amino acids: CASSPRDKTYEQYF. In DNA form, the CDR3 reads TGTGCCAGCAGCCCCCGGGACAAAACTTACGAGCAGTACTTC. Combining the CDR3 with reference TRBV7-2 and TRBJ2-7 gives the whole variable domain GAGVSQSPSNKVTEKGKDVELRCDPISGHTALYWYRQSLGQGLEFLIYFQGNSAPDKSGLPSDRFSAERTGGSVSTLTIQRTQQEDSAVYLCASSPRDKTYEQYFGPGTRLTVT.

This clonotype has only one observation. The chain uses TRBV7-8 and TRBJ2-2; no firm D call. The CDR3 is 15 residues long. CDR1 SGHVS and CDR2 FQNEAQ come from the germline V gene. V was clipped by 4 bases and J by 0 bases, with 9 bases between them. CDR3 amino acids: CASSSRNPNTGELFF. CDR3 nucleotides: TGTGCCAGCAGCTCCCGGAACCCGAACACCGGGGAGCTGTTTTTT.

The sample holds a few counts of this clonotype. CDR3 DNA: TGTGCCACCAGCAGAGAGCGAGGGGGCTACGAGCAGTACTTC. This sequence encodes CATSRERGGYEQYF. The J gene is TRBJ2-7, the V gene TRBV15, with a weak D call TRBD1 (6 bases). The germline V and J ends were trimmed by 0 bases and 3 bases, with 9 bases remaining between them. CDR3 length: 14 amino acids. CDR1 is LNHNV and CDR2 is YYDKDF in the germline V gene (reference sequence).

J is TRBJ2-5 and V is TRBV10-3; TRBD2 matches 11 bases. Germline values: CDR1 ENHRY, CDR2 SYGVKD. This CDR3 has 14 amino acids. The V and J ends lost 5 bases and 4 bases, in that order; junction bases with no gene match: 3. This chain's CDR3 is CAISPLAGGETQYF. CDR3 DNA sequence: TGTGCCATCAGTCCTCTAGCGGGAGGAGAGACCCAGTACTTC.

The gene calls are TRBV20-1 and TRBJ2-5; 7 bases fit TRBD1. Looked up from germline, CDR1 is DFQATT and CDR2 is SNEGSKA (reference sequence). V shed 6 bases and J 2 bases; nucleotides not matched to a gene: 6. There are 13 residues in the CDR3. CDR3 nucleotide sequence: TGCAGTGCCCGGGACAGTAGGCAAGAGACCCAGTACTTC. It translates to CSARDSRQETQYF.

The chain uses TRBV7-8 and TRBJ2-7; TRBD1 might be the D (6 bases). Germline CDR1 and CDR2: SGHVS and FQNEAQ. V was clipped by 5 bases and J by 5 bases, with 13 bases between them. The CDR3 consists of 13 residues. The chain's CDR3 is CASSATGPHEQYF. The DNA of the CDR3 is TGTGCCAGCAGCGCAACAGGGCCCCACGAGCAGTACTTC.

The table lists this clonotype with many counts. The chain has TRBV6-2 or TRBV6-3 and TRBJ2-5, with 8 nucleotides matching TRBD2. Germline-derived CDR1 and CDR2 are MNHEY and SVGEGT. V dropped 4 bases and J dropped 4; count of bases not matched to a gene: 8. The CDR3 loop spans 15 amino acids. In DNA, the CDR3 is TGTGCCAGCAGTTCCGGTCGGGGGGGCCTAGAGACCCAGTACTTC. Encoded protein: CASSSGRGGLETQYF.

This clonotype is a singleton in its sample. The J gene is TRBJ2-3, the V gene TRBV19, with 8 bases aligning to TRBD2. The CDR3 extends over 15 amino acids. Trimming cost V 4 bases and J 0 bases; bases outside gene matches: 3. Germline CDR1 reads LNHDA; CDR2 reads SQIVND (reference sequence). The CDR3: CASSTSGLSTDTQYF. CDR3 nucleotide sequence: TGTGCCAGTAGTACTAGCGGGCTTAGCACAGATACGCAGTATTTT. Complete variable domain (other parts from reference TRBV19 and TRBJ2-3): DGGITQSPKYLFRKEGQNVTLSCEQNLNHDAMYWYRQDPGQGLRLIYYSQIVNDFQKGDIAEGYSVSREKKESFPLTVTSAQKNPTAFYLCASSTSGLSTDTQYFGPGTRLTVL.

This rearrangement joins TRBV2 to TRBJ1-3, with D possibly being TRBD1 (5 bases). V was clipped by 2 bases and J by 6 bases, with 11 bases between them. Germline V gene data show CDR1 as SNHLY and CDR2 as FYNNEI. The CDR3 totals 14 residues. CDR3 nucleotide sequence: TGTGCCAGCAGTGAAATGGCAGGGACAAACACCATATATTTT. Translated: CASSEMAGTNTIYF. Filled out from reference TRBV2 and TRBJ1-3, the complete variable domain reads EPEVTQTPSHQVTQMGQEVILRCVPISNHLYFYWYRQILGQKVEFLVSFYNNEISEKSEIFDDQFSVERPDGSNFTLKIRSTKLEDSAMYFCASSEMAGTNTIYFGEGSWLTVV.